The clone carrying this TCR beta chain was seen repeatedly, ten times or more. What it binds is not known. The source of the sample is a study of Graves' ophthalmopathy and Graves' hyperthyroidism. The study's findings and limits: At approximately 70% sensitivity and approximately 74% specificity, the model predicted progression of the ophthalmopathy.

Transcripts of RNA were the source for amplifying TCR beta CDR3 regions. HTBI primers were employed in first-round RT-PCR, then a second-round multiplex PCR followed. TCRdb processed the multiplex PCR reads anew with MiXCR; each CDR3 protein has one entry. The data contain approximately 700,000 distinct CDR3 sequences, under 50% of them seen just once; the ten biggest clones take up more than 3%. The CDR3 loop spans 15 amino acids. Looked up from germline, CDR1 is SGHAT and CDR2 is FQDESV (reference sequence). V trimming: 2 bases; J trimming: 0 bases; junction bases outside the gene matches: 4. The receptor's source is an adult man with Graves' ophthalmopathy. The J gene is TRBJ2-7, the V gene TRBV11-1, with 7 positions matching TRBD2. Input material: peripheral blood. CDR3 DNA sequence: TGTGCCAGCAGCTTATCCCGGACTAGCTCCTACGAGCAGTACTTC. Protein sequence: CASSLSRTSSYEQYF.